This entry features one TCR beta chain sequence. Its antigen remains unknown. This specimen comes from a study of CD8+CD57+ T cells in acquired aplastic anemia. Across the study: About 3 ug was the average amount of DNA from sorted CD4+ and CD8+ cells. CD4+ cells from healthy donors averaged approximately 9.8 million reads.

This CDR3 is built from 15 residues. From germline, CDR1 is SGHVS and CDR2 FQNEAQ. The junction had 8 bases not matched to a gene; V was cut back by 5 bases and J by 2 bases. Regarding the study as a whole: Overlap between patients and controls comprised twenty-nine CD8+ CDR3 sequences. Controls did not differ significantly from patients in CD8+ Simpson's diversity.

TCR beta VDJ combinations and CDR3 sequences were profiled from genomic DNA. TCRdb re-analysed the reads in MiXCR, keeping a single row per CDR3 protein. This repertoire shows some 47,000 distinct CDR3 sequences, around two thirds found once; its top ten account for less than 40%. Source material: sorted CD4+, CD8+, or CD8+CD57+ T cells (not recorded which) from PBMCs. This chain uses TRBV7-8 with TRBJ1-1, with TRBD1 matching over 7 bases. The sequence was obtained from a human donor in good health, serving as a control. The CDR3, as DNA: TGTGCCAGCAGCCATTCAGGGACAGCAAACACTGAAGCTTTCTTT. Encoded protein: CASSHSGTANTEAFF.